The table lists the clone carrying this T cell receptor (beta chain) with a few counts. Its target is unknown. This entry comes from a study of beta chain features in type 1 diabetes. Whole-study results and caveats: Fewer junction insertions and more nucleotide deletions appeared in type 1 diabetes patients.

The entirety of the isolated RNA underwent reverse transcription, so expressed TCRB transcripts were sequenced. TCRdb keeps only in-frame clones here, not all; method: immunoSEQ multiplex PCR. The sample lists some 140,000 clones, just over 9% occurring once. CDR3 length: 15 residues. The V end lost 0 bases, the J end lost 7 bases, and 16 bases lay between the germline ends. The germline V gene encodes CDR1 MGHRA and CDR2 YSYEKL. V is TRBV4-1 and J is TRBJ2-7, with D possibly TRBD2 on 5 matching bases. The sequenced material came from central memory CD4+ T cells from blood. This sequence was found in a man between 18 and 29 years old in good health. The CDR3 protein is CASSQDTAAPGEQYF. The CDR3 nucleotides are TGCGCCAGCAGCCAAGATACGGCCGCCCCGGGGGAGCAGTACTTC.